This TCR beta chain was retrieved from a study of blood T cell repertoires in COVID-19. Assay: immunoSEQ multiplex PCR; the TCRdb copy retains only in-frame clones and omits some. Counted here are over 200,000 clones, around 90% occurring once; the ten biggest clones make up more than 5.5%. The receptor was isolated from a man between 60 and 70 years old who had recovered from COVID-19. Material: peripheral blood.

CDR3 protein: CASSRKRAGYRYNEQFF. The CDR3 DNA reads as TGTGCCAGTAGTAGGAAAAGAGCGGGGTACCGCTACAATGAGCAGTTCTTC. The rearrangement joins TRBV19 to TRBJ2-1, with TRBD2 matching 7 bases. Germline CDR1 LNHDA, CDR2 SQIVND (reference sequence). J gave up 3 bases and V 4 bases, and 12 bases lay outside the gene matches. The CDR3 sequence is 17 residues long.